This T cell receptor beta chain was documented in a study of shared clonotypes between healthy human individuals. The protocol was immunoSEQ multiplex PCR, while the TCRdb copy is restricted to in-frame clones and leaves out a portion. The profile shows some 980,000 clones, around 80% of them singletons. Germline loops: CDR1 LNHDA, CDR2 SQIVND (reference sequence). Trimming at V came to 7 bases and at J to 5 bases, leaving 9 bases not matched to a gene. This CDR3 has 15 amino acids. This clonotype originated in a man aged 18 to 30 in good health. The chain couples TRBV19 to TRBJ1-5; 9 bases fit TRBD1. The sample comprised memory CD4+ T cells sorted from blood. Subset here: CD45RA-negative fraction. CDR3 coding DNA: TGTGCCAGTAACCCGGGACAGGGAGGATATCAGCCCCAGCATTTT. Translating gives CASNPGQGGYQPQHF. Using reference TRBV19 and TRBJ1-5 for the parts outside the CDR3, the full variable domain is DGGITQSPKYLFRKEGQNVTLSCEQNLNHDAMYWYRQDPGQGLRLIYYSQIVNDFQKGDIAEGYSVSREKKESFPLTVTSAQKNPTAFYLCASNPGQGGYQPQHFGDGTRLSIL.